This TCR beta chain derives from a study of blood T cell repertoires in COVID-19. As originally analysed: The authors estimated nucleated cell counts from reference gene primer amplification. Sequencing used immunoSEQ multiplex PCR; TCRdb keeps in-frame clones, though not all of them. V, J and clone size are taken as reported in that table, and D and trimming were inferred from the DNA itself. The sample shows under 300,000 clones, 65% to 85% of them seen only once. In germline, CDR1 is KGHSH, CDR2 LQKENI. Trimming removed 6 bases from V and 4 bases from J, with 10 bases in between. There are 12 residues in the CDR3.

The sequence came from a human donor with COVID-19, enrolled during active disease. The donor label of this sample is uncertain. This chain links TRBV18 with TRBJ2-7; possibly TRBD1 for D (6 bases). Sequenced sample: peripheral blood. The CDR3 spells CASSGTNYEQYF. Here the CDR3 DNA reads TGTGCCAGCTCCGGGACAAATTACGAGCAGTACTTC.